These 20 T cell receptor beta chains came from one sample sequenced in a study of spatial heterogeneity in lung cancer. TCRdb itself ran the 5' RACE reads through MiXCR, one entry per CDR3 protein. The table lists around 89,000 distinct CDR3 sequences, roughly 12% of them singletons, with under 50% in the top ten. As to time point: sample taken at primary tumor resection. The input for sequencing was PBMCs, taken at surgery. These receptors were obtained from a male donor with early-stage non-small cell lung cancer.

The CDR3 nucleotides are TGTGCCACCAGTGATCCCTCCCGAAACACAGATACGCAGTATTTT. It yields the protein CATSDPSRNTDTQYF. V and J are TRBV24-1 and TRBJ2-3; D remains ambiguous. The CDR3 has 15 residues. Trimming took off 3 bases at V and 2 bases at J, with 11 bases between the two ends. Germline CDR1 reads KGHDR; CDR2 reads SFDVKD.

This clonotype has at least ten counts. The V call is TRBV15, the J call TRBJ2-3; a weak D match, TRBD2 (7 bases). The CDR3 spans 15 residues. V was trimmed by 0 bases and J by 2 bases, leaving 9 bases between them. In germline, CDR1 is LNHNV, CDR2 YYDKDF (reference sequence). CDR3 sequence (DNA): TGTGCCACCAGCAGAGATGCGGGGGCCACAGATACGCAGTATTTT. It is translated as CATSRDAGATDTQYF.

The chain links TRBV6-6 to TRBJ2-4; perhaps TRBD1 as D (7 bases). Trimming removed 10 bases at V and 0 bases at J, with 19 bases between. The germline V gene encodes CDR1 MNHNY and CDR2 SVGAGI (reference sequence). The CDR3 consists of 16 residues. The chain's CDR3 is CATQRGLAKAKNIQYF. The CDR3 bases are TGTGCCACCCAAAGGGGGCTAGCGAAAGCCAAAAACATTCAGTACTTC.

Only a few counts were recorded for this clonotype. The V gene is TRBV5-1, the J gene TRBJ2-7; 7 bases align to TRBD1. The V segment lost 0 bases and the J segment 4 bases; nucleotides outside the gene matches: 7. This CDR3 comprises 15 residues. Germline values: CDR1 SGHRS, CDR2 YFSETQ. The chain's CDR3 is CASSLEGTVLYEQYF. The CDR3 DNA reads TGCGCCAGCAGCTTGGAAGGGACAGTCCTATACGAGCAGTACTTC.

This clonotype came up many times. CDR3 residues: CASSPRTGKSTEAFF. CDR3 DNA sequence: TGTGCCAGCAGCCCGCGGACAGGAAAGAGCACTGAAGCTTTCTTT. This sequence joins TRBV7-9 and TRBJ1-1; 7 bases agree with TRBD1. The V gene's germline CDR1 is SEHNR and CDR2 FQNEAQ (reference sequence). The V segment lost 5 bases and the J segment 4 bases; nucleotides outside the gene matches: 10. CDR3 size: 15 residues.

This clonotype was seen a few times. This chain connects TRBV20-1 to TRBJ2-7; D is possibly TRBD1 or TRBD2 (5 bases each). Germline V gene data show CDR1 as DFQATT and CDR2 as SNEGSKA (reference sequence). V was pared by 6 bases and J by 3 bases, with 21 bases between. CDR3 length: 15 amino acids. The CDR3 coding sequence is TGCAGTGCCAAGCGCCCGAGGGACGGAGTCTACGAGCAGTACTTC. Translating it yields CSAKRPRDGVYEQYF.

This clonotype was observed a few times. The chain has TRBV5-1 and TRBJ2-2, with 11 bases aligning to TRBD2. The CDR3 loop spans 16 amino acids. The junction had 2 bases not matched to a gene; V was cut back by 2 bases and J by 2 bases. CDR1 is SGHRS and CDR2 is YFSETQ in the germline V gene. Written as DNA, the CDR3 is TGCGCCAGCAGCTTTCGACTAGCGGGAAACACCGGGGAGCTGTTTTTT. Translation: CASSFRLAGNTGELFF.

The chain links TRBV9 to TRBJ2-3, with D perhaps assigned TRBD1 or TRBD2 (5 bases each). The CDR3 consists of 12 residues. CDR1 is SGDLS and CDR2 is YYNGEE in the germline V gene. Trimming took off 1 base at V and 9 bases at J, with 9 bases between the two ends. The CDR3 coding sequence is TGTGCCAGCAGCGTAAGAGGGACGACGCAGTATTTT. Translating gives CASSVRGTTQYF.

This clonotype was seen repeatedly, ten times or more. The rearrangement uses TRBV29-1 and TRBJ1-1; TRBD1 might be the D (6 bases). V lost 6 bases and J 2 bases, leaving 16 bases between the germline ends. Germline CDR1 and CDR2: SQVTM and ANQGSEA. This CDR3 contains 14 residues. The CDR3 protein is CSVSPTGGNTEAFF. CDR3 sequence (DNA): TGCAGCGTCTCACCAACTGGGGGCAACACTGAAGCTTTCTTT.

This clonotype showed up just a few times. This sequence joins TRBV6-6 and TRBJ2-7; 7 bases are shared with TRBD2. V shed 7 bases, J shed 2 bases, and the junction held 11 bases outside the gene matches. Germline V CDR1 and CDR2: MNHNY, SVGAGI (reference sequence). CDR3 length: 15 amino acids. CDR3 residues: CASTHYWEGPYEQYF. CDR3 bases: TGTGCCAGCACCCACTACTGGGAGGGCCCCTACGAGCAGTACTTC.

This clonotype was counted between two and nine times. CDR3 region: CASSQGGLEETQYF. The CDR3 region has the DNA TGCGCCAGCAGCCAAGGAGGGCTGGAAGAGACCCAGTACTTC. This chain joins TRBV4-1 and TRBJ2-5, with D possibly TRBD2 on 5 matching bases. CDR1 and CDR2 from the germline V gene are MGHRA and YSYEKL. V was shortened by 1 base and J by 3 bases, with 9 bases between the two germline ends. CDR3 length: 14 residues.

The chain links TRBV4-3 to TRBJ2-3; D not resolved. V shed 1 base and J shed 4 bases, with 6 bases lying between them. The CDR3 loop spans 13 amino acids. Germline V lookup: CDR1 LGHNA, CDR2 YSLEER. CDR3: CASSQGVADTQYF. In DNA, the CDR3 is TGCGCCAGCAGCCAAGGAGTGGCAGATACGCAGTATTTT.

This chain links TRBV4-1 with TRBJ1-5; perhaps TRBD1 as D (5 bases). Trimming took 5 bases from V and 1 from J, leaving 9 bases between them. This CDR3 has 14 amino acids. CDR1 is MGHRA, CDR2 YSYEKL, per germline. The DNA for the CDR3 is TGCGCCAGCAGCAGGGGCGGAAGCAATCAGCCCCAGCATTTT. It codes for CASSRGGSNQPQHF.

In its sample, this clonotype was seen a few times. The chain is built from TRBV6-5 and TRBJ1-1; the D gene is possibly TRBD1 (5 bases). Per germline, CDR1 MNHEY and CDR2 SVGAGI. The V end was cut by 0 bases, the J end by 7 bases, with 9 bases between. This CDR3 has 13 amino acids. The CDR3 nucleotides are TGTGCCAGCAGTTACTCCAGGGTTTTTGAAGCTTTCTTT. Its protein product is CASSYSRVFEAFF.

DNA of the CDR3: TGTGCCAGCAGCAAAGTAAGGCCGGGACGGGCTTTGTACATTCAGTACTTC. Translating gives CASSKVRPGRALYIQYF. This rearrangement joins TRBV21-1 to TRBJ2-4; no check of the table's D call, TRBD1, against the DNA was made. TRBV21-1 is termed a pseudogene. The CDR3 has 17 residues.

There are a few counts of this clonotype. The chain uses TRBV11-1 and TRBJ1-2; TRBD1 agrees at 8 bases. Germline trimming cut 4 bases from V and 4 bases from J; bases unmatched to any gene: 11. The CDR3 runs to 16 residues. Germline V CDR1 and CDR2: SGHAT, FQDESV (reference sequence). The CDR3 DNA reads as TGTGCCAGCAGCTCAAGACAGGGGACAGCCTCCTATGGCTACACCTTC. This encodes CASSSRQGTASYGYTF. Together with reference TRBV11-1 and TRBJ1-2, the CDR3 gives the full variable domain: EAEVAQSPRYKITEKSQAVAFWCDPISGHATLYWYRQILGQGPELLVQFQDESVVDDSQLPKDRFSAERLKGVDSTLKIQPAELGDSAMYLCASSSRQGTASYGYTFGSGTRLTVV.

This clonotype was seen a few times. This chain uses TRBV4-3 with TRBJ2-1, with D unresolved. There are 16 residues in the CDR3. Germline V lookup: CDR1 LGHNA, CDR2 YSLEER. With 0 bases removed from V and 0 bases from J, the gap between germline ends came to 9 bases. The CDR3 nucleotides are TGCGCCAGCAGCCAAGATCGGCCAGACTCCTACAATGAGCAGTTCTTC. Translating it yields CASSQDRPDSYNEQFF.

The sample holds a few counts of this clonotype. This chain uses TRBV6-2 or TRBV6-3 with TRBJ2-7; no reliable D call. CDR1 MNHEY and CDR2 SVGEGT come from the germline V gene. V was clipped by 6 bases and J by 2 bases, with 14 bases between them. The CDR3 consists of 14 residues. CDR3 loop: CASRSSLAPYEQYF. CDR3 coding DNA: TGTGCCAGCAGGTCCTCTTTAGCCCCCTACGAGCAGTACTTC.

This CDR3 reads CSASALRETQYF. In DNA, the CDR3 is TGCAGTGCTTCCGCCCTTCGGGAGACCCAGTACTTC. The chain is built from TRBV20-1 and TRBJ2-5, with D unresolved. The CDR3 covers 12 residues. The V end was cut by 5 bases, the J end by 5 bases, with 12 bases between. CDR1 DFQATT and CDR2 SNEGSKA come from the germline V gene (reference sequence).

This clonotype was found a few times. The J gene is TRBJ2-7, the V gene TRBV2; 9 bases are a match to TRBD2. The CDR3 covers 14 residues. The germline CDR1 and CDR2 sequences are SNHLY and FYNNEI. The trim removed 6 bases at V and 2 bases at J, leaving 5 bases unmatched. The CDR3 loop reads CASSVLAGPYEQYF. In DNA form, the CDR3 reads TGTGCCAGCAGCGTCCTAGCGGGGCCCTACGAGCAGTACTTC.